This record concerns one T cell receptor (beta chain) sequence. The data stem from a study of T-cell reconstitution after alpha-beta-depleted transplantation in children. Trimming took off 5 bases at V and 7 bases at J, with 12 bases between the two ends. The CDR3 is 12 residues long. For TCRbeta, the library was prepared with unique molecular identifiers. TCRdb itself ran the PCR reads through MiXCR, one entry per CDR3 protein. The data show 450,000 to 500,000 distinct CDR3 sequences, roughly an eighth seen once. The rearrangement joins TRBV12-3 or TRBV12-4 to TRBJ2-7, with TRBD2 as a possible D gene (6 bases). The source material was PBMCs from the stem cell graft donor, sampled from the stem cell graft. The sequence was obtained from a human donor who donated a stem cell graft to a child with combined immunodeficiency. The CDR3 coding sequence is TGTGCCAGCAGTCCGGCGGGGTTTGAGCAGTACTTC. This codes for CASSPAGFEQYF.